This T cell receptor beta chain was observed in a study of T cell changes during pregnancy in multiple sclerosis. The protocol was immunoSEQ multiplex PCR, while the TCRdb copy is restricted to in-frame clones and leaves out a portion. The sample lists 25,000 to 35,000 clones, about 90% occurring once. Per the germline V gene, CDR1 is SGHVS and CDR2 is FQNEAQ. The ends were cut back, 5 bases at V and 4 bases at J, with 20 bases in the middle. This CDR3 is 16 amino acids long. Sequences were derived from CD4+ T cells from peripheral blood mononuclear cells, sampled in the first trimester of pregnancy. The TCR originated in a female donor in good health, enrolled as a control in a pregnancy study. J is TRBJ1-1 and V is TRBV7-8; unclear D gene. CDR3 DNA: TGTGCCAGCAGCGAGATGACCCCGGGCCGGGGCACTGAAGCTTTCTTT. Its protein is CASSEMTPGRGTEAFF.